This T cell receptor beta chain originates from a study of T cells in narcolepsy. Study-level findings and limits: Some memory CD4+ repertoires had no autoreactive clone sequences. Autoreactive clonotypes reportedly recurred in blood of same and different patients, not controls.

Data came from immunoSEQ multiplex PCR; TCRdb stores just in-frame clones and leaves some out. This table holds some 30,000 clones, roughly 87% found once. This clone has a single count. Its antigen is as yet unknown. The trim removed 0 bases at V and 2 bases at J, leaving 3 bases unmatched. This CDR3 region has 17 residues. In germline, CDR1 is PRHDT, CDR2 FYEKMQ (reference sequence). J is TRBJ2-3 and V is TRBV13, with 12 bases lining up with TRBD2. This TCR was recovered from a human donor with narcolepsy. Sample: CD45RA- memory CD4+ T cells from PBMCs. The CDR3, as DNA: TGTGCCAGCAGCTTAGGCCTAGCGGGAGGGACCACAGATACGCAGTATTTT. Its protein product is CASSLGLAGGTTDTQYF. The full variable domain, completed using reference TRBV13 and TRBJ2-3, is AAGVIQSPRHLIKEKRETATLKCYPIPRHDTVYWYQQGPGQDPQFLISFYEKMQSDKGSIPDRFSAQQFSDYHSELNMSSLELGDSALYFCASSLGLAGGTTDTQYFGPGTRLTVL.